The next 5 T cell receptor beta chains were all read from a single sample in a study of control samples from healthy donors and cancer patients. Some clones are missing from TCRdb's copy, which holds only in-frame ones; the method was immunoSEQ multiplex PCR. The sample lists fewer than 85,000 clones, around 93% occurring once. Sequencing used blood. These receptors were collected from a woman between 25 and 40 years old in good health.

CDR3 in amino acids: CASSSPGTALTIGNEKLFF. CDR3 DNA sequence: TGTGCCAGCAGTTCCCCCGGGACAGCCCTCACTATCGGTAATGAAAAACTGTTTTTT. The chain is built from TRBV7-9 and TRBJ1-4; TRBD1 matches 7 bases. Losses at the gene ends were 6 bases for V and 4 bases for J; bases not matched to a gene: 20. This CDR3 spans 19 amino acids. Per germline, CDR1 SEHNR and CDR2 FQNEAQ (reference sequence). Filled out from reference TRBV7-9 and TRBJ1-4, the complete variable domain reads DTGVSQNPRHKITKRGQNVTFRCDPISEHNRLYWYRQTLGQGPEFLTYFQNEAQLEKSRLLSDRFSAERPKGSFSTLEIQRTEQGDSAMYLCASSSPGTALTIGNEKLFFGSGTQLSVL.

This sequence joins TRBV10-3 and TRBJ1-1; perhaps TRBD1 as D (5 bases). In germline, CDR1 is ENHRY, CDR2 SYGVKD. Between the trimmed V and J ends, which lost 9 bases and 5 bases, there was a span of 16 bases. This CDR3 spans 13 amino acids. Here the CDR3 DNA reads TGTGCCATGGGGGGGGAGGATTCTACTGAAGCTTTCTTT. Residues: CAMGGEDSTEAFF.

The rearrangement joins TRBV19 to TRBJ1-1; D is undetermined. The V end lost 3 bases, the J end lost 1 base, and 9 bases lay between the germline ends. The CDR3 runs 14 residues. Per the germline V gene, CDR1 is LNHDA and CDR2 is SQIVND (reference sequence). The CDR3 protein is CASSILNRNTEAFF. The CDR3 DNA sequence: TGTGCCAGTAGTATTTTGAACCGGAACACTGAAGCTTTCTTT.

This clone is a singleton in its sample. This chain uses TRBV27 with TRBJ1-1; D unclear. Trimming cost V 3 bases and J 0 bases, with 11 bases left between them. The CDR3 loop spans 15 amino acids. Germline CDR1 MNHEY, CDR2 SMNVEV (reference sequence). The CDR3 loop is CASSFVGFMNTEAFF. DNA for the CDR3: TGTGCCAGCAGTTTCGTGGGTTTTATGAACACTGAAGCTTTCTTT.

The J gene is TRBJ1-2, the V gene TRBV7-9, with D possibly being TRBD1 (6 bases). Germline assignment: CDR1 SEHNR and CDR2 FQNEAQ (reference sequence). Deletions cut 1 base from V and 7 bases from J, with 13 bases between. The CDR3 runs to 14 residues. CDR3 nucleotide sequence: TGTGCCAGCAGCTTAGTCCAGGGGACCATTGGCTACACCTTC. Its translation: CASSLVQGTIGYTF.